This T cell receptor (beta chain) was recovered during a study of control samples from healthy donors and cancer patients (dated by TCRdb to 2018 to 2020). Libraries were constructed by the immunoSEQ multiplex PCR assay. Sourced from immuneACCESS, this table was stored by TCRdb with only in-frame sequences that have V and J called. A share of the clones is absent; for the studies checked, an unresolved V gene accounts for under half, and the remainder has no known explanation. In this sample the table shows 190,000 or so clones, approximately 95% of which occur a single time. The biggest ten clones account for roughly 1.6% of the sample. V is cut by 1 base and J by 9 bases, and the space between the germline ends is 10 bases. CDR1 and CDR2 are drawn from the germline V gene (reference sequence): LGHDT, YNNKEL. Counted from cysteine to phenylalanine, this CDR3 has 14 amino acids. Here the CDR3 DNA is all that survives: 42 bases in frame from base 1.

Details on this clone: The antigen it binds to is not known. One base away there is no much larger clone; base qualities are not given.

This chain is built from TRBV3-1 (or the pseudogene TRBV3-2) and TRBJ1-6, with no D gene named confidently. The sequencing input was blood. This receptor was identified in a man aged 18 to 35 in good health. This receptor has the CDR3 CASSQAGAGSPLHF. The nucleotide sequence is TGTGCCAGCAGCCAAGCCGGAGCAGGTTCACCCCTCCACTTT.